The source of this T cell receptor beta chain is a study of shared clonotypes between healthy human individuals. Study-wide points: The study found lower generation probabilities in non-shared clonotypes than in those shared by all four donors. The genetic and exposure-history diversity represented was limited by few donors. Researchers sampled blood only, noting tissue repertoires likely differ.

Some clones are missing from TCRdb's copy, which holds only in-frame ones; the method was immunoSEQ multiplex PCR. The sample consists of about 2.4 million clones, more than 85% of them appearing once. The CDR3 has 16 amino acids. The V gene lost 0 bases and the J gene lost 9 bases, with 21 bases spanning the gap. CDR1 and CDR2 (germline): SGHTA, FQGNSA. Comments on this clone: Its antigen is not known.

This receptor was obtained from a man aged 18-30 years in good health. Some clones in this sample may be carry-over from other donors' samples. This chain connects TRBV7-2 to TRBJ2-7, with D perhaps matching TRBD2 (6 bases). Material for sequencing was naive CD4+ T cells from PBMCs. As for subset: CD45RA+ positively selected. The CDR3 spells CASSLAPGGNGHGQYF. CDR3 nucleotide sequence: TGTGCCAGCAGCTTAGCGCCGGGCGGGAACGGCCACGGGCAGTACTTC. The full variable domain, with the rest looked up from reference TRBV7-2 and TRBJ2-7, is GAGVSQSPSNKVTEKGKDVELRCDPISGHTALYWYRQSLGQGLEFLIYFQGNSAPDKSGLPSDRFSAERTGGSVSTLTIQRTQQEDSAVYLCASSLAPGGNGHGQYFGPGTRLTVT.